The sequence of this TCR delta chain was determined in a study of gamma-delta chains in newborns, infants, children. Study summary: Microbial exposure reportedly drives polyclonal innate γδ T cell expansion after birth.

This clone was seen a few times. After removal of 0 bases from V and 1 base from J, the junction contained 22 bases not matched to a gene. CDR3 length equals 21 residues. Germline-derived CDR1 and CDR2 are GEAIGNYY and EKD. TCRdb redid the clone calls on the reads with CATT. The sample contains around 9,700 delta-chain clones, roughly 20% of which appear only once. The TCR comes from a child who was a newborn, infant or young child, either healthy, febrile or measles-vaccinated (not recorded which). The chain has TRDV2 and TRDJ1, with TRDD3 identical over 7 bases. The sequencing input was blood. CDR3 sequence reads: CACDTVGFTGDPLRRTDKLIF. CDR3 bases: TGTGCCTGTGACACCGTCGGGTTTACTGGGGATCCCTTAAGACGCACCGATAAACTCATCTTT.